What follows are 2 T cell receptor beta chains derived from one specimen sequenced in a study of control samples from healthy donors and cancer patients. Profiling relied on immunoSEQ multiplex PCR, and the TCRdb table lists in-frame clones only, not all of them. The data show fewer than 100,000 clones, with approximately 78% seen just once and around 10% held by the top ten. Source material: blood. The receptors were sampled from a woman aged 55-70 years in good health.

V usage is TRBV19 and J usage is TRBJ2-7; TRBD2 matches 11 bases. V lost 4 bases, J lost 4 bases, and 6 bases stayed unmatched. The CDR3 covers 15 residues. CDR1 is LNHDA, CDR2 SQIVND, per germline (reference sequence). The CDR3 loop reads CASSSLAGGTYEQYF. The DNA for the CDR3 is TGTGCCAGTAGTAGCCTAGCGGGAGGAACGTACGAGCAGTACTTC.

By sample fraction, this clone is medium-sized. This CDR3 is CASSQGQGTGNTIYF. Here the CDR3 DNA reads TGTGCCAGCAGCCAAGGACAGGGCACTGGAAACACCATATATTTT. The V and J genes are TRBV6-5 and TRBJ1-3; 8 positions agree with TRBD1. The CDR3 totals 15 residues. The junction had 6 bases not matched to a gene; V was cut back by 6 bases and J by 2 bases. The germline CDR1 and CDR2 sequences are MNHEY and SVGAGI.